Below are 25 T cell receptor beta chains sequenced from a single sample in a study of CD8+ T cells in alopecia areata. Reverse transcribed after extraction, RNA yielded cDNA as the sequencing template. Only in-frame clones appear in the TCRdb table, and some are missing; sequencing was by immunoSEQ multiplex PCR. The sample contains 130,000 to 150,000 clones, approximately 60% of which appear only once. The sample taken for sequencing was CD8+ T cells sorted from blood. Receptors originate from a human donor in good health.

The chain couples TRBV5-1 to TRBJ1-2, with D possibly TRBD1 on 5 matching bases. V was cut by 4 bases and J by 8 bases, with 18 bases left in between. The CDR3 loop spans 14 amino acids. Germline V lookup: CDR1 SGHRS, CDR2 YFSETQ. In nucleotides, the CDR3 is TGCGCCAGCAGCCGATATCACCGGGACTCAGGCTACACCTTC. Its translation is CASSRYHRDSGYTF.

The rearrangement joins TRBV7-9 to TRBJ2-7; 15 bases fit TRBD2. The V gene's germline CDR1 is SEHNR and CDR2 FQNEAQ (reference sequence). V lost 6 bases and J lost 4; bases outside the gene matches: 7. This CDR3 has 16 residues. The CDR3 nucleotides read TGTGCCAGCAGACAATCCGGACTAGCGGGAGGGTACGAGCAGTACTTC. Translation: CASRQSGLAGGYEQYF.

V usage is TRBV30 and J usage is TRBJ1-1; D uncertain. Germline V gene sequence: CDR1 GTSNPN, CDR2 SVGIG (reference sequence). The CDR3 is 13 amino acids. V lost 4 bases and J lost 1, with 10 bases in between. CDR3 amino acids: CAWTSLGNTEAFF. The CDR3 DNA sequence: TGTGCCTGGACTTCATTGGGGAACACTGAAGCTTTCTTT.

The V gene is TRBV7-8, the J gene TRBJ1-2; 8 positions match TRBD1. Germline lookup yields CDR1 SGHVS and CDR2 FQNEAQ. The ends lost 5 bases at V and 2 bases at J; junction bases unmatched: 10. There are 16 residues in the CDR3. CDR3 bases: TGTGCCAGCAGCGTAGGACAGGGTCTGGGGAACTATGGCTACACCTTC. It is translated as CASSVGQGLGNYGYTF.

The V and J genes are TRBV7-9 and TRBJ2-7; perhaps TRBD1 as D (6 bases). This CDR3 is 13 amino acids long. The V gene's germline CDR1 is SEHNR and CDR2 FQNEAQ (reference sequence). V dropped 5 bases and J dropped 4 bases, with 12 bases sitting between them. The CDR3 region is CASSPDRLYEQYF. DNA of the CDR3: TGTGCCAGCAGCCCCGACAGGCTGTACGAGCAGTACTTC.

This chain joins TRBV10-3 and TRBJ2-1; TRBD1 aligns across 8 bases. The V gene's germline CDR1 is ENHRY and CDR2 SYGVKD. This CDR3 contains 15 residues. V dropped 2 bases and J dropped 3; count of bases not matched to a gene: 3. As DNA, the CDR3 is TGTGCCATCAGTGAGATCGACAGGGGCTACAATGAGCAGTTCTTC. This gives the protein CAISEIDRGYNEQFF.

In DNA form, the CDR3 reads TGCAGCGTTGCCGGGACCCAGCAGTTCTTC. Amino acid sequence: CSVAGTQQFF. The V call is TRBV29-1, the J call TRBJ2-1, with D perhaps TRBD1 or TRBD2 (5 bases each). With 4 bases removed from V and 11 bases from J, the gap between germline ends came to 9 bases. There are 10 residues in the CDR3. Germline V gene sequence: CDR1 SQVTM, CDR2 ANQGSEA.

The chain uses TRBV29-1 and TRBJ2-3; D is perhaps TRBD2 (7 bases). This CDR3 is built from 15 residues. Trimming pared 6 bases from V and 2 bases from J, leaving 18 bases between. Per germline, CDR1 SQVTM and CDR2 ANQGSEA. The CDR3, as DNA: TGCAGCGTCGAATCAGGGGCGGGGGACACAGATACGCAGTATTTT. Encoded protein: CSVESGAGDTDTQYF.

The gene calls are TRBV29-1 and TRBJ2-5; 11 bases are shared with TRBD2. The CDR3 consists of 16 residues. The V segment lost 2 bases and the J segment 5 bases; nucleotides outside the gene matches: 10. Germline V lookup: CDR1 SQVTM, CDR2 ANQGSEA. The CDR3 spells CSVESSGRRGVETQYF. The CDR3 coding sequence is TGCAGCGTTGAATCTAGCGGGAGGAGGGGGGTGGAGACCCAGTACTTC.

A word on this clone: This CDR3 is also generated by other DNA sequences in the sample. The rearrangement links TRBV30 to TRBJ2-7; a possible D gene is TRBD1 (6 bases). V was cut by 0 bases and J by 2 bases, with 8 bases left in between. The CDR3 consists of 13 residues. Germline V gene lookup returns CDR1 GTSNPN and CDR2 SVGIG (reference sequence). The CDR3 nucleotides read TGTGCCTGGAGTGTACAGGGAGCCTACGAGCAGTACTTC. Its protein is CAWSVQGAYEQYF.

The rearrangement links TRBV9 to TRBJ2-1; 9 nucleotides line up with TRBD2. V was clipped by 2 bases and J by 8 bases; unmatched bases: 11. The germline gives CDR1 SGDLS, CDR2 YYNGEE. CDR3 length equals 16 residues. The CDR3 reads CASSVDGSGRTDEQFF. The CDR3, as DNA: TGTGCCAGCAGCGTCGACGGTAGCGGGAGAACCGATGAGCAGTTCTTC.

In DNA, the CDR3 is TGTGCCAGCAGCGCAAAAGGAGTACAGGTTGCAACTCCCGGGGAGCTGTTTTTT. Translating it yields CASSAKGVQVATPGELFF. The V call is TRBV9, the J call TRBJ2-2; possible D gene TRBD1, 5 bases. The germline V gene has CDR1 SGDLS and CDR2 YYNGEE. The CDR3 covers 18 residues. Trimming cost V 3 bases and J 6 bases, with 24 bases left between them.

A few counts support this clone. This sequence joins TRBV29-1 and TRBJ2-2; no clear D gene. The CDR3 contains 11 residues. Germline V CDR1 and CDR2: SQVTM, ANQGSEA. The V gene lost 4 bases and the J gene lost 5 bases, with 5 bases spanning the gap. CDR3 DNA: TGCAGCGTTGTGGGGACCGGGGAGCTGTTTTTT. Translating it yields CSVVGTGELFF.

This clone showed up just a few times. The V gene is TRBV25-1, the J gene TRBJ1-1; D unresolved. CDR3 length equals 11 residues. The germline V gene encodes CDR1 MGHDK and CDR2 SYGVNS. Trimming took 6 bases from V and 3 from J, leaving 5 bases between them. CDR3 region: CASSYHTEAFF. The CDR3 region has the DNA TGTGCCAGCAGCTACCACACTGAAGCTTTCTTT.

The sample holds one count of this clone. The chain couples TRBV4-1 to TRBJ1-3, with D tentatively TRBD1 (5 bases). Per the germline V gene, CDR1 is MGHRA and CDR2 is YSYEKL. This CDR3 region has 14 residues. V was shortened by 7 bases and J by 0 bases, with 10 bases between the two germline ends. The CDR3 reads CASMGVGSGNTIYF. For the CDR3, the DNA is TGCGCCAGCATGGGGGTGGGCTCTGGAAACACCATATATTTT.

V is TRBV5-4 and J is TRBJ1-1; TRBD1 is a possible D gene (6 bases). Germline CDR1 reads SGHNT; CDR2 reads YYREEE (reference sequence). V shed 7 bases and J shed 6 bases, with 10 bases lying between them. The CDR3 totals 11 residues. The CDR3 is CASSRGPEAFF. The CDR3 DNA follows: TGTGCCAGCTCCCGGGGGCCTGAAGCTTTCTTT.

In its sample, this clone was seen a few times. This chain joins TRBV5-1 and TRBJ2-5; TRBD1 is a possible D gene (7 bases). CDR3 size: 14 residues. Germline V gene data show CDR1 as SGHRS and CDR2 as YFSETQ. Deletions cut 5 bases from V and 5 bases from J, with 16 bases between. The chain's CDR3 is CASSGGGVSETQYF. The CDR3 coding sequence is TGCGCCAGCAGTGGAGGGGGCGTAAGTGAGACCCAGTACTTC.

This clone has a handful of counts. The V call is TRBV5-1, the J call TRBJ2-7; no reliable D call. Germline-derived CDR1 and CDR2 are SGHRS and YFSETQ. The CDR3 contains 16 residues. V shed 0 bases and J shed 5 bases, with 18 bases lying between them. The CDR3 reads CASSLASGRKFDEQYF. Written as DNA, the CDR3 is TGCGCCAGCAGCTTGGCATCGGGCAGGAAATTCGACGAGCAGTACTTC.

CDR3 nucleotide sequence: TGTGCCAGCAGCTCCTCGGAGGCGATTGAAGAAAAACTGTTTTTT. Translation: CASSSSEAIEEKLFF. The chain carries TRBV7-9 and TRBJ1-4; D unresolved. V shed 4 bases and J shed 8 bases, with 17 bases lying between them. The V gene's germline CDR1 is SEHNR and CDR2 FQNEAQ (reference sequence). The CDR3 is made up of 15 amino acids.

This clone has just a few counts. This chain links TRBV13 with TRBJ2-7, with TRBD1 matching over 12 bases. Per germline, CDR1 PRHDT and CDR2 FYEKMQ (reference sequence). V dropped 5 bases and J dropped 1; count of bases not matched to a gene: 3. This CDR3 contains 15 residues. The CDR3 sequence: CASSPGQGASYEQYF. As DNA, the CDR3 is TGTGCCAGCAGCCCGGGACAGGGGGCTTCCTACGAGCAGTACTTC.

The CDR3 is CASSALGQINYGYTF. In DNA form, the CDR3 reads TGTGCCAGCAGCGCCCTGGGACAGATTAACTATGGCTACACCTTC. This chain connects TRBV7-9 to TRBJ1-2, with 7 bases lining up with TRBD1. CDR3 length: 15 residues. Unmatched junction bases numbered 7, after V lost 5 bases and J lost 1 base. Germline V gene sequence: CDR1 SEHNR, CDR2 FQNEAQ (reference sequence). The variable domain in full, completed from reference TRBV7-9 and TRBJ1-2, reads DTGVSQNPRHKITKRGQNVTFRCDPISEHNRLYWYRQTLGQGPEFLTYFQNEAQLEKSRLLSDRFSAERPKGSFSTLEIQRTEQGDSAMYLCASSALGQINYGYTFGSGTRLTVV.

This clone appeared a few times. The chain employs TRBV15 and TRBJ2-7; D uncertain. CDR3 size: 12 residues. V gave up 8 bases and J gave up 3 bases, with 11 bases separating them. Germline V lookup: CDR1 LNHNV, CDR2 YYDKDF (reference sequence). The DNA for the CDR3 is TGTGCCACCGCCCGTGGCCACTACGAGCAGTACTTC. As protein: CATARGHYEQYF.

The rearrangement joins TRBV29-1 to TRBJ2-1; 7 bases line up with TRBD1. CDR1 SQVTM and CDR2 ANQGSEA come from the germline V gene. Trimming removed 6 bases from V and 8 bases from J; junction bases left unmatched: 13. The CDR3 is 14 residues long. As DNA, the CDR3 is TGCAGCGTCCCAATATCAACAGGGGCGGATGAGCAGTTCTTC. Translated, it gives CSVPISTGADEQFF.

This clone has a handful of counts. CDR3 sequence (DNA): TGTGCCAGCAGTCAAGACCCAGATACGCAGTATTTT. Its translation: CASSQDPDTQYF. The chain is built from TRBV28 and TRBJ2-3; D is undetermined. In germline, CDR1 is MDHEN, CDR2 SYDVKM. Trimming shortened V by 5 bases and J by 4 bases, and 7 bases separated the two germline ends. The CDR3 length is 12 residues.

This clone was counted between two and nine times. V is TRBV29-1 and J is TRBJ2-1; D is ambiguous. Germline V gene lookup returns CDR1 SQVTM and CDR2 ANQGSEA. Trimming pared 2 bases from V and 7 bases from J, leaving 9 bases between. The CDR3 is made up of 12 amino acids. CDR3 in DNA: TGCAGCGTTGAACTAGTTAATAATGAGCAGTTCTTC. It is translated as CSVELVNNEQFF.